The 29 T cell receptor beta chains listed next were all sequenced from one sample in a study of human T cells and chemical hapten exposure. Time point of the sample: pre-sensitization, week 0. Noted treatment: therapeutic diphenylcyclopropenone sensitization with weekly scalp DPC. TCRdb re-derived calls from the RACE reads in MiXCR, one entry per CDR3 protein. The sample consists of fewer than 70,000 distinct CDR3 sequences, about 10% of them appearing once. Material: whole blood, obtained in connection with sensitization to the hapten diphenylcyclopropenone (DPC). Every receptor here comes from a woman aged 50 to 60 with alopecia areata. Some clones in this sample may be carry-over from other donors' samples.

The table lists this clonotype with many counts. The DNA is left out, because the CDR3 cannot be placed on it with certainty; the CDR3 is given as TCRdb lists it. This chain connects TRBV21-1 to TRBJ2-1. TRBV21-1 is recorded as a pseudogene. Both ends counted, the CDR3 spans 16 residues. CDR3 in amino acids: CASSWGSGSFYNEQFF.

The J gene is TRBJ2-7, the V gene TRBV5-5; TRBD2 might be the D (6 bases). CDR3 size: 14 residues. The V end lost 1 base, the J end lost 0 bases, and 8 bases lay between the germline ends. Germline CDR1 and CDR2: SGHKS and YYEKEE (reference sequence). The CDR3 sequence is CASSLLAISYEQYF. CDR3 nucleotide sequence: TGTGCCAGCAGCTTGCTAGCGATCTCCTACGAGCAGTACTTC.

This clonotype came up a few times. The chain joins TRBV3-1 to TRBJ2-7, with D tentatively TRBD1 or TRBD2 (5 bases each). Trimming cost V 1 base and J 2 bases, with 9 bases left between them. CDR3 length equals 14 residues. CDR1 is LGHDT, CDR2 YNNKEL, per germline (reference sequence). The CDR3 spells CASSQGTLAYEQYF. Written as DNA, the CDR3 is TGTGCCAGCAGCCAAGGGACACTAGCCTACGAGCAGTACTTC.

This clonotype was detected ten times or more. The V gene is TRBV19, the J gene TRBJ2-6; TRBD1 might be the D (5 bases). The CDR3 runs 16 residues. Trimming left V 5 bases short and J 4 bases short, with 15 bases between. Per the germline V gene, CDR1 is LNHDA and CDR2 is SQIVND (reference sequence). CDR3 amino acids: CASSARPGSGANVLTF. CDR3 in DNA: TGTGCCAGTAGTGCCAGGCCAGGGTCCGGGGCCAACGTCCTGACTTTC. The full variable domain, rest sourced from reference TRBV19 and TRBJ2-6, is DGGITQSPKYLFRKEGQNVTLSCEQNLNHDAMYWYRQDPGQGLRLIYYSQIVNDFQKGDIAEGYSVSREKKESFPLTVTSAQKNPTAFYLCASSARPGSGANVLTFGAGSRLTVL.

There are many counts of this clonotype. V and J are TRBV6-6 and TRBJ2-3, with D perhaps being TRBD1 or TRBD2 (5 bases each). This CDR3 comprises 15 residues. Trimming left V 6 bases short and J 5 bases short, with 18 bases between. Germline V gene lookup returns CDR1 MNHNY and CDR2 SVGAGI (reference sequence). Written as DNA, the CDR3 is TGTGCCAGCAGCCGGTTAGGGGACCCACGAGATACGCAGTATTTT. This encodes CASSRLGDPRDTQYF.

This clonotype was observed a few times. The chain links TRBV7-9 to TRBJ2-5; 9 positions agree with TRBD2. Germline values: CDR1 SEHNR, CDR2 FQNEAQ (reference sequence). V trimming: 6 bases; J trimming: 9 bases; junction bases outside the gene matches: 14. The CDR3 spans 15 residues. The CDR3 region is CASSDVSGSSEAQYF. DNA for the CDR3: TGTGCCAGCAGTGACGTTAGCGGGAGTTCTGAAGCCCAGTACTTC.

This clonotype was counted between two and nine times. This chain links TRBV20-1 with TRBJ1-5, with a possible D match to TRBD1 (5 bases). CDR1 is DFQATT, CDR2 SNEGSKA, per germline (reference sequence). This CDR3 is 14 amino acids long. The ends were cut back, 0 bases at V and 5 bases at J, with 11 bases in the middle. This CDR3 is CSARDIRGDQPQHF. CDR3 DNA sequence: TGCAGTGCTAGAGATATAAGAGGGGATCAGCCCCAGCATTTT.

This clonotype came up many times. The genes are TRBV6-6 and TRBJ2-7; TRBD1 agrees at 10 bases. The germline gives CDR1 MNHNY, CDR2 SVGAGI (reference sequence). The CDR3 runs to 14 residues. The V segment lost 6 bases and the J segment 7 bases; nucleotides outside the gene matches: 9. The CDR3 DNA reads TGTGCCAGCAGCCAAGGGACAGGGGCCTTGGAGCAGTACTTC. Its protein product is CASSQGTGALEQYF.

This clonotype was picked up a small number of times. V and J are TRBV5-5 and TRBJ2-7; D is ambiguous. The CDR3 runs to 14 residues. Trimming removed 3 bases at V and 3 bases at J, with 13 bases between. Germline values: CDR1 SGHKS, CDR2 YYEKEE (reference sequence). CDR3 DNA sequence: TGTGCCAGCAGCTACCTGGCCTCTAACTACGAGCAGTACTTC. This translates into CASSYLASNYEQYF. Full variable domain (outside the CDR3, taken from reference TRBV5-5 and TRBJ2-7): DAGVTQSPTHLIKTRGQQVTLRCSPISGHKSVSWYQQVLGQGPQFIFQYYEKEERGRGNFPDRFSARQFPNYSSELNVNALLLGDSALYLCASSYLASNYEQYFGPGTRLTVT.

The chain joins TRBV24-1 to TRBJ2-3; TRBD2 agrees at 7 bases. Germline loops: CDR1 KGHDR, CDR2 SFDVKD. Germline trimming cut 7 bases from V and 3 bases from J; bases unmatched to any gene: 3. The CDR3 totals 13 residues. The CDR3 bases are TGTGCCACCAGGACTAGCCCGACAGATACGCAGTATTTT. Its translation: CATRTSPTDTQYF.

This clonotype was counted at least ten times. This chain connects TRBV19 to TRBJ1-2; 7 bases are shared with TRBD1. The junction had 12 bases not matched to a gene; V was cut back by 5 bases and J by 6 bases. In germline, CDR1 is LNHDA, CDR2 SQIVND (reference sequence). The CDR3 loop spans 15 amino acids. CDR3 nucleotide sequence: TGTGCCAGTAGTTCCGCTTCGACAGGGAAAGATGGCTACACCTTC. This sequence encodes CASSSASTGKDGYTF.

The V gene is TRBV18, the J gene TRBJ2-1; 9 nucleotides line up with TRBD2. CDR1 is KGHSH and CDR2 is LQKENI in the germline V gene. Germline trimming cut 8 bases from V and 3 bases from J; bases unmatched to any gene: 8. The CDR3 is 15 residues long. CDR3 nucleotides: TGTGCCAGCAGCATGCTAGCGGGAAACTACAATGAGCAGTTCTTC. Translated, it gives CASSMLAGNYNEQFF.

The sample holds many counts of this clonotype. This CDR3 reads CASSSSWDRASPLHF. Here the CDR3 DNA reads TGTGCCAGCAGCTCCAGCTGGGACAGGGCTTCACCCCTCCACTTT. This chain joins TRBV11-2 and TRBJ1-6, with 9 nucleotides matching TRBD1. Germline CDR1 reads SGHAT; CDR2 reads FQNNGV. V trimming: 4 bases; J trimming: 9 bases; junction bases outside the gene matches: 7. The CDR3 contains 15 residues. Full variable domain (missing parts from reference TRBV11-2 and TRBJ1-6): EAGVAQSPRYKIIEKRQSVAFWCNPISGHATLYWYQQILGQGPKLLIQFQNNGVVDDSQLPKDRFSAERLKGVDSTLKIQPAKLEDSAVYLCASSSSWDRASPLHFGNGTRLTVT.

This clonotype was recorded many times. The chain carries TRBV6-2 or TRBV6-3 and TRBJ1-1; TRBD1 matches at 7 bases. CDR3 size: 16 residues. CDR1 MNHEY and CDR2 SVGEGT come from the germline V gene. Trimming took 4 bases from V and 5 from J; bases not matched to a gene: 13. CDR3 DNA: TGTGCCAGCAGTTTACTAATGAGGGGGCGAAAGACTGAAGCTTTCTTT. Its protein product is CASSLLMRGRKTEAFF.

This chain connects TRBV28 to TRBJ2-5, with 9 bases that match TRBD1. The CDR3 is 15 residues long. The junction had 12 bases not matched to a gene; V was cut back by 8 bases and J by 5 bases. The germline gives CDR1 MDHEN, CDR2 SYDVKM. DNA for the CDR3: TGTGCCAGCGCGACAGGGGGGAGAGCCGGGGAGACCCAGTACTTC. It codes for CASATGGRAGETQYF. The full variable domain, its missing parts supplied by reference TRBV28 and TRBJ2-5, is DVKVTQSSRYLVKRTGEKVFLECVQDMDHENMFWYRQDPGLGLRLIYFSYDVKMKEKGDIPEGYSVSREKKERFSLILESASTNQTSMYLCASATGGRAGETQYFGPGTRLLVL.

This clonotype was observed a few times. This chain joins TRBV28 and TRBJ2-2; 13 positions match TRBD2. J gave up 6 bases and V 5 bases, and 6 bases lay outside the gene matches. Germline assignment: CDR1 MDHEN and CDR2 SYDVKM. This CDR3 spans 16 amino acids. The CDR3 reads CASSAWTSGRSGELFF. The CDR3 nucleotides read TGTGCCAGCAGTGCATGGACTAGCGGGAGATCCGGGGAGCTGTTTTTT.

This clonotype has ten or more counts. The rearrangement links TRBV18 to TRBJ2-1, with D possibly being TRBD1 or TRBD2 (5 bases each). The V gene's germline CDR1 is KGHSH and CDR2 LQKENI. With 3 bases removed from V and 13 bases from J, the gap between germline ends came to 22 bases. The CDR3 sequence is 15 residues long. CDR3 coding DNA: TGTGCCAGCTCACCGGGACCTCTTGGCCCCTCCCGACAGTTCTTC. Translation gives CASSPGPLGPSRQFF.

The chain uses TRBV28 and TRBJ2-1; 10 bases are a match to TRBD2. The V gene end was trimmed by 5 bases and the J gene end by 6 bases; junction bases not matched to a gene: 4. Looked up from germline, CDR1 is MDHEN and CDR2 is SYDVKM. The CDR3 runs 14 residues. The CDR3 DNA reads as TGTGCCAGCAGTACCCGACTAGCGGGCAATGAGCAGTTCTTC. Translation: CASSTRLAGNEQFF.

A few counts support this clonotype. V and J are TRBV6-1 and TRBJ2-6; D is undetermined. Germline CDR1 is MNHNS and CDR2 is SASEGT. The V end lost 4 bases, the J end lost 4 bases, and 11 bases lay between the germline ends. The CDR3 has 15 residues. This CDR3 is CASSGRLSGANVLTF. The CDR3 nucleotides are TGTGCCAGCAGTGGTCGGTTGTCGGGGGCCAACGTCCTGACTTTC.

This clonotype was counted at least ten times. The chain employs TRBV10-1 and TRBJ1-3; D gene uncertain. Germline-derived CDR1 and CDR2 are WNHNN and SYGVQD (reference sequence). V was shortened by 4 bases and J by 2 bases, with 9 bases between the two germline ends. This CDR3 spans 14 amino acids. This CDR3 reads CASSGTEAGNTIYF. CDR3 bases: TGCGCCAGCAGTGGGACTGAAGCTGGAAACACCATATATTTT.

This clonotype was counted ten times or more. The chain carries TRBV19 and TRBJ2-1; 9 bases are a match to TRBD2. The germline CDR1 and CDR2 sequences are LNHDA and SQIVND (reference sequence). CDR3 length equals 17 residues. The J segment lost 8 bases and the V segment lost 5 bases, leaving 16 bases of the junction unmatched. The CDR3 region is CASSAQPGGGAVDEQFF. CDR3 in DNA: TGTGCCAGTAGTGCACAGCCTGGCGGGGGGGCGGTCGATGAGCAGTTCTTC.

In this sample, this clonotype is medium-sized. The rearrangement links TRBV6-1 to TRBJ2-7; 8 bases are shared with TRBD2. This CDR3 comprises 18 residues. Unmatched junction bases numbered 14, after V lost 2 bases and J lost 2 bases. CDR1 and CDR2 (germline): MNHNS, SASEGT. DNA of the CDR3: TGTGCCAGCAGTGAATTGTCCGGGGGCAGCGGGAGTACCTACGAGCAGTACTTC. Protein: CASSELSGGSGSTYEQYF.

This clonotype was recorded a few times. The chain combines TRBV7-8 with TRBJ2-5, with a possible D match to TRBD2 (7 bases). Germline V lookup: CDR1 SGHVS, CDR2 FQNEAQ. The V gene lost 5 bases and the J gene lost 9 bases, with 22 bases spanning the gap. The CDR3 length is 15 residues. Here the CDR3 reads CASSPGGQGGVAQYF. In nucleotides, the CDR3 is TGTGCCAGCAGCCCCGGGGGGCAGGGCGGTGTTGCCCAGTACTTC. Together with reference TRBV7-8 and TRBJ2-5, the CDR3 gives the full variable domain: GAGVSQSPRYKVAKRGQDVALRCDPISGHVSLFWYQQALGQGPEFLTYFQNEAQLDKSGLPSDRFFAERPEGSVSTLKIQRTQQEDSAVYLCASSPGGQGGVAQYFGPGTRLLVL.

The V and J genes are TRBV28 and TRBJ2-3, with 7 bases matching TRBD2. CDR3 length: 14 residues. Germline V gives CDR1 MDHEN, CDR2 SYDVKM. Trimming cost V 8 bases and J 2 bases; bases outside gene matches: 7. The CDR3 protein is CASRPAGFTDTQYF. The CDR3 bases are TGTGCCAGCCGTCCAGCGGGATTCACAGATACGCAGTATTTT.

This clonotype came up many times. This chain links TRBV6-2 or TRBV6-3 with TRBJ1-5, with 7 nucleotides matching TRBD1. Trimming removed 5 bases from V and 5 bases from J; junction bases left unmatched: 18. CDR1 is MNHEY, CDR2 SVGEGT, per germline. The CDR3 is 18 residues long. The CDR3 DNA is TGTGCCAGCAGTGAATCCGGGACAGTTCTAAAGAAGCATCAGCCCCAGCATTTT. It specifies CASSESGTVLKKHQPQHF.

This chain connects TRBV3-1 to TRBJ2-5; D is uncertain. CDR3 length equals 14 residues. V was trimmed by 3 bases and J by 2 bases, leaving 10 bases between them. CDR1 and CDR2 (germline): LGHDT, YNNKEL (reference sequence). CDR3: CASSHRTNQETQYF. The CDR3 nucleotides read TGTGCCAGCAGCCATAGAACAAATCAAGAGACCCAGTACTTC.

This clonotype was detected many times. This chain links TRBV4-2 with TRBJ2-3, with 11 bases matching TRBD1. CDR1 is LGHNA, CDR2 YNFKEQ, per germline. The junction had 2 bases not matched to a gene; V was cut back by 4 bases and J by 5 bases. The CDR3 consists of 14 residues. The CDR3 protein is CASSPGTGGDTQYF. DNA for the CDR3: TGTGCCAGCAGCCCCGGGACAGGGGGAGATACGCAGTATTTT.

This clonotype occurred a few times. The chain employs TRBV4-1 and TRBJ2-6, with a tentative D call TRBD2 (6 bases). The CDR3 loop spans 17 amino acids. V was shortened by 4 bases and J by 1 base, with 14 bases between the two germline ends. Germline CDR1 reads MGHRA; CDR2 reads YSYEKL. CDR3 bases: TGCGCCAGCAGCCCCAGGGACTCCAGATCTGGGGCCAACGTCCTGACTTTC. Its translation is CASSPRDSRSGANVLTF.

This clonotype has a count of ten or more. This chain connects TRBV20-1 to TRBJ2-7; D not resolved. V shed 0 bases and J shed 1 base, with 7 bases lying between them. The CDR3 has 13 residues. Per germline, CDR1 DFQATT and CDR2 SNEGSKA (reference sequence). The CDR3: CSARDPRSYEQYF. In nucleotides, the CDR3 is TGCAGTGCTAGAGATCCCAGATCCTACGAGCAGTACTTC.